This T cell receptor beta chain was found in a study of blood T cell repertoires in COVID-19. At the level of the study: Some COVID-19 samples were acute and others convalescent; all came from the United States, Italy and Spain. Sources were T cells, B-cell-depleted T cells, or PBMCs; the material itself was cDNA or gDNA.

Authors' processing steps: Reference gene primer amplification gave nucleated cell count estimates. TCRdb keeps only in-frame clones here, not all; method: immunoSEQ multiplex PCR. That table supplies the V and J calls and clone size; D and trimming were determined from the DNA. The sample lists some 110,000 clones; approximately 84% were seen once. CDR3 length: 15 residues. In germline, CDR1 is KGHSH, CDR2 LQKENI. V dropped 4 bases and J dropped 3; count of bases not matched to a gene: 3. This sequence joins TRBV18 and TRBJ2-1, with 10 positions matching TRBD1. This TCR was sampled from an older man with active or convalescent COVID-19. Sequenced: peripheral blood. This CDR3 reads CASSLGTGVYNEQFF. CDR3 bases: TGTGCCAGCTCACTCGGGACAGGGGTCTACAATGAGCAGTTCTTC. Complete variable domain (other parts from reference TRBV18 and TRBJ2-1): NAGVMQNPRHLVRRRGQEARLRCSPMKGHSHVYWYRQLPEEGLKFMVYLQKENIIDESGMPKERFSAEFPKEGPSILRIQQVVRGDSAAYFCASSLGTGVYNEQFFGPGTRLTVL.